Below are 14 T cell receptor beta chains sequenced from a single sample in a study of blood T cell repertoires in COVID-19. Profiling relied on immunoSEQ multiplex PCR, and the TCRdb table lists in-frame clones only, not all of them. The table has some 130,000 clones, about nine tenths seen once; the top ten hold under 13%. Sequencing was done on a sample of peripheral blood. These receptors all stem from a man in his fifties or sixties with acute or convalescent COVID-19.

The CDR3 spells CASSLGQSLSYGYTF. The CDR3 coding sequence is TGTGCCAGCAGCTTGGGACAGAGCCTGAGCTATGGCTACACCTTC. The V and J genes are TRBV7-9 and TRBJ1-2; 7 nucleotides agree with TRBD1. The CDR3 is 15 residues long. Trimming took 3 bases from V and 4 from J; bases not matched to a gene: 8. In germline, CDR1 is SEHNR, CDR2 FQNEAQ (reference sequence). The whole variable domain, remainder taken from reference TRBV7-9 and TRBJ1-2, is DTGVSQNPRHKITKRGQNVTFRCDPISEHNRLYWYRQTLGQGPEFLTYFQNEAQLEKSRLLSDRFSAERPKGSFSTLEIQRTEQGDSAMYLCASSLGQSLSYGYTFGSGTRLTVV.

This clone was counted a single time. This sequence joins TRBV19 and TRBJ2-7; 7 bases match TRBD2. CDR1 LNHDA and CDR2 SQIVND come from the germline V gene (reference sequence). The J segment lost 2 bases and the V segment lost 3 bases, leaving 4 bases of the junction unmatched. The CDR3 is 14 residues long. The CDR3 loop is CASSIAGEAYEQYF. The CDR3 nucleotides read TGTGCCAGTAGTATTGCGGGAGAAGCCTACGAGCAGTACTTC. Together with reference TRBV19 and TRBJ2-7, the CDR3 gives the full variable domain: DGGITQSPKYLFRKEGQNVTLSCEQNLNHDAMYWYRQDPGQGLRLIYYSQIVNDFQKGDIAEGYSVSREKKESFPLTVTSAQKNPTAFYLCASSIAGEAYEQYFGPGTRLTVT.

The chain has TRBV12-5 and TRBJ1-1; the D gene is possibly TRBD1 (5 bases). V was shortened by 7 bases and J by 3 bases, with 12 bases between the two germline ends. Per germline, CDR1 LGHNT and CDR2 FRNRAP. This CDR3 is 13 amino acids long. The CDR3 DNA reads TGTGCTAGTGCCCCCGCGGGGGACACTGAAGCTTTCTTT. This translates into CASAPAGDTEAFF.

The rearrangement joins TRBV30 to TRBJ1-5, with 8 bases matching TRBD1. V dropped 0 bases and J dropped 5; count of bases not matched to a gene: 0. The CDR3 sequence is 13 residues long. In germline, CDR1 is GTSNPN, CDR2 SVGIG (reference sequence). The chain's CDR3 is CAWSVQGDQPQHF. The CDR3, as DNA: TGTGCCTGGAGTGTACAGGGGGATCAGCCCCAGCATTTT.

This clone was picked up a small number of times. The genes are TRBV14 and TRBJ1-4; a weak D match, TRBD1 (5 bases). Germline CDR1 is SGHDN and CDR2 is FVKESK. The V end lost 3 bases, the J end lost 5 bases, and 16 bases lay between the germline ends. The CDR3 spans 16 residues. CDR3 DNA: TGTGCCAGCAGCCAGGGAAGGGGAACCCACAATGAAAAACTGTTTTTT. It codes for CASSQGRGTHNEKLFF.

J is TRBJ2-3 and V is TRBV3-1 (or the pseudogene TRBV3-2); D remains unclear. Germline V gene sequence: CDR1 LGHDT, CDR2 YNNKEL (reference sequence). The V gene lost 4 bases and the J gene lost 8 bases, with 19 bases spanning the gap. The CDR3 loop spans 15 amino acids. CDR3 coding DNA: TGTGCCAGCAGCCCCCGTGGCCCTTCGATCCCTACGCAGTATTTT. As protein: CASSPRGPSIPTQYF.

This clone is a singleton in its sample. The rearrangement uses TRBV6-5 and TRBJ2-1; D gene ambiguous. The V gene lost 0 bases and the J gene lost 6 bases, with 9 bases spanning the gap. Germline CDR1 reads MNHEY; CDR2 reads SVGAGI. This CDR3 has 14 residues. This chain's CDR3 is CASSYSPSTNEQFF. The CDR3 DNA reads as TGTGCCAGCAGTTACTCGCCCTCTACCAATGAGCAGTTCTTC.

V gene TRBV14 combines with J gene TRBJ2-5; 13 bases align to TRBD2. Germline trimming cut 0 bases from V and 5 bases from J; bases unmatched to any gene: 3. This CDR3 has 16 amino acids. In germline, CDR1 is SGHDN, CDR2 FVKESK. Written as DNA, the CDR3 is TGTGCCAGCAGCCAAGACCGACTAGCGGGAGGTGAGACCCAGTACTTC. Translation: CASSQDRLAGGETQYF. The variable domain in full, with the rest retrieved from reference TRBV14 and TRBJ2-5, is EAGVTQFPSHSVIEKGQTVTLRCDPISGHDNLYWYRRVMGKEIKFLLHFVKESKQDESGMPNNRFLAERTGGTYSTLKVQPAELEDSGVYFCASSQDRLAGGETQYFGPGTRLLVL.

The chain recombines TRBV28 with TRBJ1-1; D not resolved. The CDR3 contains 13 residues. The germline V gene encodes CDR1 MDHEN and CDR2 SYDVKM. Trimming left V 10 bases short and J 1 base short, with 13 bases between. The CDR3 DNA sequence: TGTGCCACTCTGGCCTTCCAGAACACTGAAGCTTTCTTT. This translates into CATLAFQNTEAFF.

Only one count was recorded for this clone. The chain employs TRBV28 and TRBJ2-4; TRBD1 aligns across 8 bases. The germline V gene encodes CDR1 MDHEN and CDR2 SYDVKM. The CDR3 is made up of 15 amino acids. V was clipped by 5 bases and J by 5 bases; unmatched bases: 8. The DNA for the CDR3 is TGTGCCAGCAGTGGCTCCGGGACAGGTGAAAACATTCAGTACTTC. It specifies CASSGSGTGENIQYF.

This clone was detected only once. The V call is TRBV18, the J call TRBJ2-3, with 12 bases that match TRBD2. CDR3 length: 14 residues. From germline, CDR1 is KGHSH and CDR2 LQKENI. Unmatched junction bases numbered 0, after V lost 5 bases and J lost 3 bases. The CDR3: CASSGTSGTDTQYF. CDR3 DNA: TGTGCCAGCTCAGGGACTAGCGGGACAGATACGCAGTATTTT.

The CDR3 is CASSAPTGYIYGYTF. DNA of the CDR3: TGTGCCAGCAGCGCCCCGACAGGGTATATTTATGGCTACACCTTC. This sequence joins TRBV5-4 and TRBJ1-2; TRBD1 matches 7 bases. CDR1 SGHNT and CDR2 YYREEE come from the germline V gene (reference sequence). V dropped 4 bases and J dropped 5; count of bases not matched to a gene: 11. The CDR3 covers 15 residues.

The V and J genes are TRBV6-6 and TRBJ2-3, with 7 positions matching TRBD2. The germline gives CDR1 MNHNY, CDR2 SVGAGI (reference sequence). The length of the CDR3 is 14 residues. The J segment lost 6 bases and the V segment lost 8 bases, leaving 11 bases of the junction unmatched. For the CDR3, the DNA is TGTGCCAGCCGGGGCGGGAGCACTTACGATACGCAGTATTTT. Its translation: CASRGGSTYDTQYF.

V gene TRBV14 combines with J gene TRBJ1-3; D gene uncertain. The ends were cut back, 4 bases at V and 3 bases at J, with 4 bases in the middle. The CDR3 covers 12 residues. In germline, CDR1 is SGHDN, CDR2 FVKESK. The CDR3 sequence is CASSRLGNTIYF. As DNA, the CDR3 is TGTGCCAGCAGCCGTCTTGGAAACACCATATATTTT.